Below are 18 T cell receptor beta chains sequenced from a single sample in a study of T cells in Graves' hyperthyroidism and ophthalmopathy. RNA transcripts provided the source from which TCR beta CDR3 regions were amplified. Researchers ran a first-round RT-PCR on the TCR CDR3 using the HTBI primer set. TCRdb ran MiXCR on the multiplex PCR reads and lists one entry per CDR3 protein. The table lists 500,000 to 700,000 distinct CDR3 sequences, 16% of them singletons. The sample taken for sequencing was blood. The receptors here all came from a woman aged 18-35 years with Graves' hyperthyroidism.

In its sample, this clonotype was seen many times. DNA for the CDR3: TGTGCCAGCAGTTTATGGAGCCTCGAGCTTTACAATGAGCAGTTCTTC. Residues: CASSLWSLELYNEQFF. The chain couples TRBV27 to TRBJ2-1; no reliable D call. The CDR3 contains 16 residues. Germline V gives CDR1 MNHEY, CDR2 SMNVEV (reference sequence). Trimming took 1 base from V and 4 from J, leaving 14 bases between them.

Ten or more counts support this clonotype. This chain links TRBV5-1 with TRBJ2-3; 7 nucleotides agree with TRBD2. Trimming at V came to 4 bases and at J to 2 bases, leaving 4 bases not matched to a gene. CDR1 and CDR2 (germline): SGHRS, YFSETQ. The CDR3 extends over 14 amino acids. CDR3 amino acids: CASSRRDYTDTQYF. The CDR3 DNA is TGCGCCAGCAGCAGGCGGGACTACACAGATACGCAGTATTTT. The full variable domain, its missing parts supplied by reference TRBV5-1 and TRBJ2-3, is KAGVTQTPRYLIKTRGQQVTLSCSPISGHRSVSWYQQTPGQGLQFLFEYFSETQRNKGNFPGRFSGRQFSNSRSEMNVSTLELGDSALYLCASSRRDYTDTQYFGPGTRLTVL.

The table lists this clonotype with many counts. The chain joins TRBV12-3 or TRBV12-4 to TRBJ1-1, with D unresolved. Trimming shortened V by 3 bases and J by 10 bases, and 12 bases separated the two germline ends. CDR3 length: 12 amino acids. CDR3 DNA: TGTGCCAGCAGTTTTGGGCGAGCGGGAGCTTTCTTT. As protein: CASSFGRAGAFF.

This sequence joins TRBV9 and TRBJ2-3; D may be TRBD1 (6 bases). V lost 4 bases and J 0 bases, leaving 15 bases between the germline ends. CDR3 size: 16 residues. CDR1 SGDLS and CDR2 YYNGEE come from the germline V gene. The CDR3 DNA reads as TGTGCCAGCAGCACTGGACAGAGGTCTAGCACAGATACGCAGTATTTT. Encoded protein: CASSTGQRSSTDTQYF.

This sequence joins TRBV7-9 and TRBJ2-5; D remains unclear. The CDR3 has 11 amino acids. Germline assignment: CDR1 SEHNR and CDR2 FQNEAQ (reference sequence). The V gene lost 1 base and the J gene lost 6 bases, with 3 bases spanning the gap. CDR3: CASSLGQTQYF. The DNA of the CDR3 is TGTGCCAGCAGCTTAGGTCAGACCCAGTACTTC. Full variable domain (rest looked up from reference TRBV7-9 and TRBJ2-5): DTGVSQNPRHKITKRGQNVTFRCDPISEHNRLYWYRQTLGQGPEFLTYFQNEAQLEKSRLLSDRFSAERPKGSFSTLEIQRTEQGDSAMYLCASSLGQTQYFGPGTRLLVL.

This clonotype was seen repeatedly, ten times or more. This rearrangement joins TRBV7-9 to TRBJ1-1; D remains ambiguous. V lost 4 bases to trimming and J lost 1 base, with 13 bases between them. The germline V gene encodes CDR1 SEHNR and CDR2 FQNEAQ (reference sequence). The CDR3 consists of 15 residues. CDR3 sequence: CASSSTSPKNTEAFF. The DNA for the CDR3 is TGTGCCAGCAGCTCCACGTCCCCTAAGAACACTGAAGCTTTCTTT. Complete variable domain (other parts from reference TRBV7-9 and TRBJ1-1): DTGVSQNPRHKITKRGQNVTFRCDPISEHNRLYWYRQTLGQGPEFLTYFQNEAQLEKSRLLSDRFSAERPKGSFSTLEIQRTEQGDSAMYLCASSSTSPKNTEAFFGQGTRLTVV.

At least ten counts were recorded for this clonotype. The rearrangement uses TRBV15 and TRBJ2-7; D perhaps matches TRBD1 (6 bases). Trimming stripped 2 bases from V and 9 bases from J, with 14 bases between. From germline, CDR1 is LNHNV and CDR2 YYDKDF (reference sequence). CDR3 length equals 13 residues. CDR3 sequence: CATSRQGLNSQYF. CDR3 sequence (DNA): TGTGCCACCAGCAGACAGGGGCTCAACTCGCAGTACTTC.

The rearrangement links TRBV4-1 to TRBJ1-5; D unclear. The V end lost 1 base, the J end lost 0 bases, and 7 bases lay between the germline ends. The germline CDR1 and CDR2 sequences are MGHRA and YSYEKL. The CDR3 runs to 15 residues. In DNA, the CDR3 is TGCGCCAGCAGCCAAGGAGAGGATAGCAATCAGCCCCAGCATTTT. This codes for CASSQGEDSNQPQHF.

This clonotype was observed a few times. The V call is TRBV3-1, the J call TRBJ2-5, with D possibly being TRBD1 or TRBD2 (6 bases each). Germline-derived CDR1 and CDR2 are LGHDT and YNNKEL (reference sequence). The ends were cut back, 1 base at V and 5 bases at J, with 14 bases in the middle. This CDR3 has 15 residues. Here the CDR3 reads CASSQGSRGHETQYF. In DNA form, the CDR3 reads TGTGCCAGCAGCCAAGGGTCACGGGGGCACGAGACCCAGTACTTC.

In its sample, this clonotype was seen a few times. The rearrangement links TRBV6-1 to TRBJ1-5, with D unclear. From germline, CDR1 is MNHNS and CDR2 SASEGT. The germline V and J ends were trimmed by 6 bases and 7 bases, with 7 bases remaining between them. This CDR3 is 11 amino acids long. Here the CDR3 reads CASSDSQPQHF. CDR3 in DNA: TGTGCCAGCAGCGATTCACAGCCCCAGCATTTT.

The CDR3 sequence is CASSIPLPAGRDTQYF. The CDR3 bases are TGTGCCAGTAGTATACCGCTTCCTGCAGGGAGAGATACGCAGTATTTT. V is TRBV19 and J is TRBJ2-3; D possibly uses TRBD1 or TRBD2 (5 bases each). V lost 2 bases, J lost 5 bases, and 17 bases lay in between. Germline V CDR1 and CDR2: LNHDA, SQIVND (reference sequence). The CDR3 loop spans 16 amino acids. Combining the CDR3 with reference TRBV19 and TRBJ2-3 gives the whole variable domain DGGITQSPKYLFRKEGQNVTLSCEQNLNHDAMYWYRQDPGQGLRLIYYSQIVNDFQKGDIAEGYSVSREKKESFPLTVTSAQKNPTAFYLCASSIPLPAGRDTQYFGPGTRLTVL.

The genes are TRBV7-2 and TRBJ2-7, with 13 bases that match TRBD2. Germline V gives CDR1 SGHTA, CDR2 FQGNSA. The CDR3 length is 15 residues. The junction had 8 bases not matched to a gene; V was cut back by 7 bases and J by 5 bases. The CDR3 DNA reads as TGTGCCAGCACCCCGGGACTAGCGGGGCCACACGAGCAGTACTTC. Amino acid sequence: CASTPGLAGPHEQYF. Full variable domain (remainder filled in from reference TRBV7-2 and TRBJ2-7): GAGVSQSPSNKVTEKGKDVELRCDPISGHTALYWYRQSLGQGLEFLIYFQGNSAPDKSGLPSDRFSAERTGGSVSTLTIQRTQQEDSAVYLCASTPGLAGPHEQYFGPGTRLTVT.

The J gene is TRBJ2-1, the V gene TRBV2; 10 bases are shared with TRBD2. After removal of 11 bases from V and 2 bases from J, the junction contained 3 bases not matched to a gene. Germline V CDR1 and CDR2: SNHLY, FYNNEI. The CDR3 has 13 residues. For the CDR3, the DNA is TGTGCCGGAGCGGGGGGGCCCTACAATGAGCAGTTCTTC. It is translated as CAGAGGPYNEQFF.

For the CDR3, the DNA is TGCGCCAGCACCGAAACAGGGACTCGCTTCGGAAACACCATATATTTT. It codes for CASTETGTRFGNTIYF. The chain links TRBV4-3 to TRBJ1-3; tentatively, D is TRBD1 (6 bases). The CDR3 extends over 16 amino acids. V was clipped by 7 bases and J by 4 bases, with 20 bases between them. The germline V gene encodes CDR1 LGHNA and CDR2 YSLEER.

This clonotype was picked up many times. The V gene is TRBV30, the J gene TRBJ2-1; D not resolved. This CDR3 has 12 amino acids. V dropped 2 bases and J dropped 4 bases, with 6 bases sitting between them. Germline values: CDR1 GTSNPN, CDR2 SVGIG (reference sequence). The CDR3 loop is CAWSPAYNEQFF. The CDR3 nucleotides read TGTGCCTGGAGTCCCGCATACAATGAGCAGTTCTTC.

The chain couples TRBV20-1 to TRBJ1-2; D remains ambiguous. V was pared by 2 bases and J by 1 base, with 5 bases between. Germline V gene lookup returns CDR1 DFQATT and CDR2 SNEGSKA (reference sequence). The CDR3 sequence is 12 residues long. CDR3 region: CSARSSNYGYTF. In nucleotides, the CDR3 is TGCAGTGCTAGAAGCAGTAACTATGGCTACACCTTC.

The J gene is TRBJ2-5, the V gene TRBV29-1; tentatively, D is TRBD2 (6 bases). The CDR3 contains 12 residues. Trimming cost V 5 bases and J 12 bases, with 19 bases left between them. Germline CDR1 and CDR2: SQVTM and ANQGSEA. The DNA for the CDR3 is TGCAGCGTTTTTCTTTCGGGACCGGGGGAGTACTTC. It specifies CSVFLSGPGEYF.

This clonotype was found many times. This chain links TRBV12-3 or TRBV12-4 with TRBJ2-7; D is ambiguous. V lost 0 bases, J lost 3 bases, and 15 bases lay in between. This CDR3 spans 16 amino acids. CDR3 DNA: TGTGCCAGCAGTTTAGCCCCCGCGTGGAACATCTACGAGCAGTACTTC. This codes for CASSLAPAWNIYEQYF.